This T cell receptor beta chain was retrieved from a study of blood T cell repertoires in COVID-19 (dated by TCRdb to about 2020). About the study as a whole: Samples from collaborators originated in the United States, Italy and Spain and spanned both the acute and convalescent phases of COVID-19. The prospective study material was composed of cDNA or gDNA derived from T cells, B-cell-depleted T cells, or PBMCs. Subjects who had been exposed to COVID-19, were actively infected with it, or had recovered from it provided the deeply sampled blood TCRbeta repertoires that made up the dataset. The repertoires were made available in a free public database intended to serve as a resource for research on the immune response to SARS-CoV-2. Samples were obtained from the ongoing ImmuneRACE study (first 160 participants) and from some 1,200 subjects provided by 6 global collaborators. Nearly every sample came with metadata listing a de-identified subject ID, COVID-19 status, age in years and sex. Where available, HLA class I and class II types were taken from metadata supplied by the sample provider and were not determined by assay-based typing.

Results the study describes overall, beyond this receptor: Clinical and demographic metadata were provided uncurated, with the amount varying by source and participant.

The collaborating institutions used their own protocols to collect whole blood in K2EDTA tubes. For TCRbeta analysis, collaborator samples were shipped as frozen whole blood, as isolated PBMCs, or as DNA extracted from either sample type. Regarding this clone: Its target antigen remains unknown. Base qualities are not recorded, but no much larger clone differs from it by a single base.

TCRbeta CDR3 regions were amplified from genomic DNA by means of the immunoSEQ Assay, a bias-controlled multiplex PCR. The original methods were these. The number of nucleated cells in each sample was estimated by amplification of reference gene primers within the assay. To quantify the absolute abundance of each unique TCRbeta CDR3 rearrangement, sequence reads were collapsed and filtered. For each sample, productive Simpson clonality was calculated as the square root of Simpson's diversity index across productive rearrangements. TCRdb carries this immuneACCESS record with in-frame sequences only. Its versions omit some clonotypes, under half of them owing to an unresolved V gene in the studies checked, with the rest unexplained. The DNA was the basis for D and trimming; V, J and clone size are from that table. The sample data list about 65,000 clones, and over 85% of these were observed just once. The ten top clones hold roughly 1.3% of the sample.

Reading from cysteine to phenylalanine, the CDR3 counts 15 amino acids. The CDR3 DNA has 45 bases and is translated from base 1. V drops 7 bases and J drops 4 bases, leaving 17 bases in between. The germline V gene encodes CDR1 SNHLY and CDR2 FYNNEI. The V and J genes are TRBV2 and TRBJ1-3, with TRBD1 as a weak D call on 5 bases. The sample taken for sequencing was peripheral blood. The receptor comes from a man aged 55-75 years with acute or convalescent COVID-19. The CDR3 sequence is CASKIGGGMGNTIYF. The sequenced DNA is TGTGCCAGCAAAATCGGGGGAGGTATGGGAAACACCATATATTTT.